This T cell receptor beta chain was retrieved from a study of cytomegalovirus exposure and HLA in healthy donors. Researchers ran the PCR with 60 Vbeta and 13 Jbeta primers. Sequencing was performed with immunoSEQ multiplex PCR; in TCRdb, only in-frame clones are kept and a portion is missing. The data contain under 200,000 clones, roughly 80% of them singletons. The germline gives CDR1 MDHEN, CDR2 SYDVKM. V dropped 3 bases and J dropped 2 bases, with 6 bases sitting between them. The CDR3 length is 13 residues. This TCR was recovered from a woman aged 18-29 years in good health and CMV-seronegative. Sequencing used PBMCs. The rearrangement links TRBV28 to TRBJ2-3; D is possibly TRBD2 (5 bases). In DNA form, the CDR3 reads TGTGCCAGCAGTTTCCGGGACACAGATACGCAGTATTTT. Translated: CASSFRDTDTQYF.